This T cell receptor (beta chain) was captured in a study of molecular identifiers for immune sequencing clone quantification. To note about this clonotype: What it recognizes is unknown.

General study findings and limits: One cell's worth of spiked Jurkat TCR RNA was reportedly detectable among roughly 1 million naive cells.

Sorted cells numbering about 20,000 to 1,100,000, with 10%, 30% or 50% RNA, yielded the naive CD8 libraries. Trimming removed 4 bases at V and 5 bases at J, with 18 bases between. This CDR3 has 16 amino acids. Germline CDR1 LGHDT, CDR2 YNNKEL (reference sequence). MiXCR, applied by TCRdb to the PCR reads, yields one record per CDR3 protein. The sample shows 65,000 or so distinct CDR3 sequences, less than 20% of them seen only once. The sequenced material came from naive CD8+ T cells from blood, with Jurkat cell RNA spiked in. Subset denoted: FACS-sorted CD8+CD4-CCR7+CD45RA+ naive T cells. The receptor was derived from a human donor in good health. Some libraries in this study had Jurkat cell RNA spiked in. The rearrangement joins TRBV3-1 to TRBJ2-1; D might be TRBD2 (5 bases). The DNA of the CDR3 is TGTGCCAGCAGCCCGGACTTAGGCACGATACACAATGAGCAGTTCTTC. Its translation is CASSPDLGTIHNEQFF.